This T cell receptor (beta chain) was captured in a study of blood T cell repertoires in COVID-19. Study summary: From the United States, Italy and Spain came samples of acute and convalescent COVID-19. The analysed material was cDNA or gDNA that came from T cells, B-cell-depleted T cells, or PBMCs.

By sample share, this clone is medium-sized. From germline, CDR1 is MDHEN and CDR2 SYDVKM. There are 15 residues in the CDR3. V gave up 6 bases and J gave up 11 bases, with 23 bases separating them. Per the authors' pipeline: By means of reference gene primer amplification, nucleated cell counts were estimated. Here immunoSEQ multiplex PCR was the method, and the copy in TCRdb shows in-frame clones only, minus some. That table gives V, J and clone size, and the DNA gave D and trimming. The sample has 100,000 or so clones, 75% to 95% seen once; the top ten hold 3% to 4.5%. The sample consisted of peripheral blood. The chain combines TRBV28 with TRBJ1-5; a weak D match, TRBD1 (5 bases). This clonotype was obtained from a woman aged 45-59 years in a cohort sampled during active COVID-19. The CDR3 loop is CASSPVGGGSAAQHF. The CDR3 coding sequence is TGTGCCAGCAGCCCCGTCGGGGGTGGATCCGCGGCCCAGCATTTT.